This T cell receptor (beta chain) originates from a study of shared clonotypes between healthy human individuals. The CDR3 runs to 13 residues. V gave up 4 bases and J gave up 6 bases, with 13 bases separating them. Germline V CDR1 and CDR2: SGHRS, YFSETQ. TCRdb's copy holds only in-frame clones and misses some; the assay was immunoSEQ multiplex PCR. The table records hundreds of thousands of clones, approximately 73% of them present only once. What was sequenced was memory CD4+ T cells sorted from blood. Subset: CD45RA-negative fraction. The chain uses TRBV5-1 and TRBJ1-2, with D possibly matching TRBD1 (5 bases). The clonotype originates from a woman aged 25 to 45 in good health. This CDR3 is CASSLQGEHGYTF. CDR3 nucleotide sequence: TGCGCCAGCAGCCTCCAGGGTGAGCATGGCTACACCTTC.